The rows below give T cell receptor beta chains drawn from one sample of a study of cytomegalovirus exposure and HLA in healthy donors. Using immunoSEQ multiplex PCR, the repertoire was profiled, and TCRdb retains in-frame clones only, with some absent. The sample has around 200,000 clones, almost 90% seen once. Input material: PBMCs. These receptors originate from a young woman in good health and CMV-seronegative. CDR3s include the opening cysteine and the closing phenylalanine or tryptophan. Each record gives: CDR3 length, D gene, J gene, V gene, CDR3 DNA, CDR3 protein. The D gene is left open where the match is weak.

>14|TRBD2|TRBJ2-7|TRBV18
TGTGCCAGCTCTCCAGCACTAGCGGAATACGAGCAGTACTTC
CASSPALAEYEQYF
>19|TRBD2|TRBJ2-2|TRBV5-1
TGCGCCAGCAGCTTGCCAGGACTAGCGGGAGGGACGAACACCGGGGAGCTGTTTTTT
CASSLPGLAGGTNTGELFF
>14|.|TRBJ2-7|TRBV27
TGTGCCAGCAGTTTATCTGGTAGTCCTCACGAGCAGTACTTC
CASSLSGSPHEQYF
>15|TRBD2|TRBJ2-5|TRBV6-1
TGTGCCAGCAGTAGACTAGCGGGAGGGCAAGAGACCCAGTACTTC
CASSRLAGGQETQYF
>18|TRBD2|TRBJ2-7|TRBV9
TGTGCCAGCAGCGTAGCCTACTCCCGACAGCCGCTAGCGGGGGAGCAGTACTTC
CASSVAYSRQPLAGEQYF
>15|.|TRBJ2-2|TRBV5-1
TGCGCCAGCAGCTTGTTTCAGGAGAACACCGGGGAGCTGTTTTTT
CASSLFQENTGELFF
>13|.|TRBJ2-3|TRBV4-1
TGCGCCAGCAGCCCGGACAACACAGATACGCAGTATTTT
CASSPDNTDTQYF
>14|.|TRBJ2-3|TRBV1
TGCACCAGCAGCCCCTTGGACTGCACAGATACGCAGTATTTT
CTSSPLDCTDTQYF
>14|.|TRBJ2-7|TRBV6-1
TGTGCCAGCAGTGAAAGGCGGAACTCCTACGAGCAGTACTTC
CASSERRNSYEQYF
>18|TRBD2|TRBJ2-3|TRBV28
TGTGCCAGCAGCCAGACTAGCATTACCCTCCTCAGCACAGATACGCAGTATTTT
CASSQTSITLLSTDTQYF
>14|.|TRBJ2-7|TRBV4-2
TGTGCCAGCAGCCAAGACCGACTAGGCTACGAGCAGTACTTC
CASSQDRLGYEQYF
>13|.|TRBJ2-1|TRBV4-3
TGCGCCAGCAGCCAAGAAATTAGCCCCGTTCAGTTCTTC
CASSQEISPVQFF
>16|.|TRBJ2-1|TRBV2
TGTGCCAGCACCGCCGTCCCCTCGAGCTCCTACAATGAGCAGTTCTTC
CASTAVPSSSYNEQFF
>16|TRBD2|TRBJ2-1|TRBV9
TGTGCCAGCAGCGGGACTAGCGGGAGTTCGGTCTCTGGGCAGTTCTTC
CASSGTSGSSVSGQFF